These 15 T cell receptor beta chains came from one sample sequenced in a study of blood T cell repertoires in COVID-19. The protocol was immunoSEQ multiplex PCR, while the TCRdb copy is restricted to in-frame clones and leaves out a portion. The sample lists hundreds of thousands of clones, about nine tenths occurring once. The sample consisted of PBMCs or T cells enriched from blood (not recorded which). The receptors were gathered from a man aged 40-50 years who had recovered from COVID-19.

The CDR3: CATSRGRGGSSYNEQFF. The CDR3 DNA reads as TGTGCCACCAGCAGAGGACGCGGCGGTAGCTCCTACAATGAGCAGTTCTTC. This chain links TRBV15 with TRBJ2-1, with unresolved D. The CDR3 consists of 17 residues. From germline, CDR1 is LNHNV and CDR2 YYDKDF (reference sequence). The V end was cut by 1 base, the J end by 0 bases, with 13 bases between.

The rearrangement joins TRBV28 to TRBJ1-2, with D perhaps TRBD1 (5 bases). Trimming stripped 11 bases from V and 5 bases from J, with 15 bases between. Germline CDR1 MDHEN, CDR2 SYDVKM. The CDR3 has 12 residues. The CDR3 reads CASHRWAYGYTF. As DNA, the CDR3 is TGTGCCTCCCACAGGTGGGCATATGGCTACACCTTC.

The chain employs TRBV7-3 and TRBJ2-5, with D perhaps TRBD1 (5 bases). This CDR3 has 13 amino acids. Germline values: CDR1 SGHTA, CDR2 FQGTGA. Trimming took off 4 bases at V and 4 bases at J, with 10 bases between the two ends. The CDR3 region has the DNA TGTGCCAGCAGCTCCGGAAGGGGAGAGACCCAGTACTTC. Protein: CASSSGRGETQYF.

V gene TRBV9 combines with J gene TRBJ1-1, with 10 bases aligning to TRBD1. After removal of 0 bases from V and 4 bases from J, the junction contained 6 bases not matched to a gene. The germline V gene encodes CDR1 SGDLS and CDR2 YYNGEE. The CDR3 sequence is 16 residues long. As DNA, the CDR3 is TGTGCCAGCAGCGTAGGCCCGGACAGGGGGGGCACTGAAGCTTTCTTT. Its protein is CASSVGPDRGGTEAFF. Full variable domain (rest looked up from reference TRBV9 and TRBJ1-1): DSGVTQTPKHLITATGQRVTLRCSPRSGDLSVYWYQQSLDQGLQFLIQYYNGEERAKGNILERFSAQQFPDLHSELNLSSLELGDSALYFCASSVGPDRGGTEAFFGQGTRLTVV.

The chain joins TRBV7-9 to TRBJ2-5; 7 nucleotides align to TRBD1. The CDR3 extends over 14 amino acids. V was pared by 5 bases and J by 13 bases, with 16 bases of the junction left unmatched. Germline CDR1 is SEHNR and CDR2 is FQNEAQ (reference sequence). CDR3 sequence reads: CASSPSDRVGRGYF. CDR3 in DNA: TGTGCCAGCAGCCCGAGCGACAGGGTGGGACGGGGGTACTTC.

This chain connects TRBV4-3 to TRBJ1-6; D uncertain. Trimming removed 1 base from V and 7 bases from J, with 14 bases in between. CDR1 and CDR2 (germline): LGHNA, YSLEER. This CDR3 has 16 residues. CDR3 in amino acids: CASSQGREWANSPLHF. The CDR3, as DNA: TGCGCCAGCAGCCAAGGGCGGGAGTGGGCGAATTCACCCCTCCACTTT.

The chain uses TRBV24-1 and TRBJ2-5; possibly TRBD1 for D (5 bases). V shed 7 bases and J shed 0 bases, with 14 bases lying between them. This CDR3 has 15 residues. Germline V CDR1 and CDR2: KGHDR, SFDVKD. The CDR3: CATSAPGKNQETQYF. CDR3 nucleotide sequence: TGTGCCACCAGCGCCCCAGGGAAAAACCAAGAGACCCAGTACTTC.

With respect to this clone: Given a much more abundant clone one base away, this may be a read error. DNA for the CDR3: TGTGCCAGCAGCGGGACTAGCGGGAGCACAGATACGCAGTATTTT. As protein: CASSGTSGSTDTQYF. The chain links TRBV3-1 (or the pseudogene TRBV3-2) to TRBJ2-3; TRBD2 matches 12 bases. CDR3 size: 15 residues. V gave up 5 bases and J gave up 0 bases; unmatched junction bases: 0. Per germline, CDR1 LGHDT and CDR2 YNNKEL (reference sequence).

Here the CDR3 reads CASTLQGAHSREQFF. CDR3 DNA: TGTGCCAGCACACTACAGGGGGCGCATAGTCGTGAGCAGTTCTTC. The chain links TRBV25-1 to TRBJ2-1; 9 bases align to TRBD1. Losses at the gene ends were 7 bases for V and 9 bases for J; bases not matched to a gene: 13. The CDR3 is 15 residues long. Germline values: CDR1 MGHDK, CDR2 SYGVNS.

This clone was counted a few times. The gene calls are TRBV5-1 and TRBJ2-1; weak D call: TRBD2 (5 bases). Germline V gene sequence: CDR1 SGHRS, CDR2 YFSETQ. Trimming cost V 0 bases and J 8 bases, with 15 bases left between them. The CDR3 has 15 amino acids. CDR3 amino acids: CASSLASGQPDEQFF. CDR3 in DNA: TGCGCCAGCAGCTTGGCGAGCGGTCAACCCGATGAGCAGTTCTTC.

The chain combines TRBV5-1 with TRBJ1-6, with 9 bases identical to TRBD1. J was trimmed by 8 bases and V by 0 bases; bases with no gene match: 9. Germline V gives CDR1 SGHRS, CDR2 YFSETQ. The CDR3 contains 17 residues. The CDR3 nucleotides are TGCGCCAGCAGCTTGGTGTCGGATGGGACAGGGTATTCACCCCTCCACTTT. Residues: CASSLVSDGTGYSPLHF. Supplemented by reference TRBV5-1 and TRBJ1-6, the full variable domain reads KAGVTQTPRYLIKTRGQQVTLSCSPISGHRSVSWYQQTPGQGLQFLFEYFSETQRNKGNFPGRFSGRQFSNSRSEMNVSTLELGDSALYLCASSLVSDGTGYSPLHFGNGTRLTVT.

The chain uses TRBV21-1 and TRBJ2-5; no check of the table's D call, TRBD1, against the DNA was made. TRBV21-1 constitutes a pseudogene. The CDR3 spans 16 residues. This CDR3 reads CASSSRDTAYQETQYF. The CDR3 region has the DNA TGTGCCAGCAGCTCCCGGGACACGGCGTACCAAGAGACCCAGTACTTC.

This clone came up once. The chain links TRBV27 to TRBJ2-2; the match to TRBD2 covers 11 bases. The CDR3 is made up of 16 amino acids. Per germline, CDR1 MNHEY and CDR2 SMNVEV (reference sequence). After removal of 3 bases from V and 1 base from J, the junction contained 1 base not matched to a gene. CDR3 in DNA: TGTGCCAGCAGTTTTAGCGGGAGGGGGAACACCGGGGAGCTGTTTTTT. This codes for CASSFSGRGNTGELFF.

The V and J genes are TRBV19 and TRBJ1-4; D uncertain. V dropped 5 bases and J dropped 3 bases, with 7 bases sitting between them. Germline CDR1 is LNHDA and CDR2 is SQIVND (reference sequence). There are 13 residues in the CDR3. The CDR3 region is CASSGVPNEKLFF. DNA for the CDR3: TGTGCCAGTAGTGGAGTTCCTAATGAAAAACTGTTTTTT.

This clone has a handful of counts. V gene TRBV19 combines with J gene TRBJ1-5; TRBD1 matches 8 bases. The CDR3 is 15 amino acids. Germline lookup yields CDR1 LNHDA and CDR2 SQIVND (reference sequence). V shed 5 bases, J shed 5 bases, and the junction held 8 bases outside the gene matches. CDR3 loop: CASSADREADQPQHF. For the CDR3, the DNA is TGTGCCAGTAGTGCGGACAGGGAGGCGGATCAGCCCCAGCATTTT.